This TCR beta chain was captured by sequencing in a study of cytomegalovirus exposure and HLA in healthy donors. Worth noting for this clone: Its target is not known.

Healthy bone marrow donors supplied every sample. The V end lost 0 bases, the J end lost 4 bases, and 10 bases lay between the germline ends. The CDR3 totals 15 residues. CDR1 and CDR2 (germline): MGHRA, YSYEKL. Whole-study findings and limits: The authors later found HLA-associated TCR beta chains more clonally expanded than equally common others. Researchers catalogued roughly 170 TCR beta chains as cytomegalovirus-associated.

Researchers ran the PCR with 60 Vbeta and 13 Jbeta primers. Sequencing used immunoSEQ multiplex PCR; TCRdb keeps in-frame clones, though not all of them. The sample includes about 150,000 clones, 60% to 80% of them seen just once. The sample taken for sequencing was PBMCs. The origin of this receptor is a man aged 50 to 60 in good health and CMV-seropositive. The J gene is TRBJ2-1, the V gene TRBV4-1; D gene ambiguous. The CDR3 sequence is CASSQDDSDYNEQFF. CDR3 DNA sequence: TGCGCCAGCAGCCAAGATGACTCCGATTACAATGAGCAGTTCTTC.